This TCR beta chain was profiled in a study of blood T cell repertoires in COVID-19. Study at large: T cells, B-cell-depleted T cells, or PBMCs supplied cDNA or gDNA.

V gave up 4 bases and J gave up 3 bases; unmatched junction bases: 8. CDR3 size: 17 residues. CDR1 and CDR2 (germline): SGHTA, FQGNSA. Authors' methods: The assay estimated nucleated cells by amplifying reference gene primers. The assay was immunoSEQ multiplex PCR, and TCRdb's table has in-frame clones only and misses some. V, J and clone size reflect that table, while D and trimming were determined from the DNA. The table includes approximately 170,000 clones, under 80% detected once. The rearrangement joins TRBV7-2 to TRBJ2-1, with 11 bases matching TRBD1. This TCR was recovered from a woman aged 45 to 65 with acute or convalescent COVID-19. Sequencing was performed on peripheral blood. CDR3: CASSSGQGVGFYNEQFF. The CDR3, as DNA: TGTGCCAGCAGCTCGGGACAGGGGGTCGGTTTCTACAATGAGCAGTTCTTC.